The entry that follows covers one T cell receptor (beta chain) sequence. TCRdb's table, derived via immunoSEQ multiplex PCR, lists solely in-frame clones and lacks some. Of 150,000 to 180,000 clones listed, around 84% are singletons. Germline V gene data show CDR1 as SNHLY and CDR2 as FYNNEI. The CDR3 covers 15 residues. Trimming at V came to 6 bases and at J to 10 bases, leaving 6 bases not matched to a gene. The sample is drawn from a study of blood T cell repertoires in COVID-19. The source material was PBMCs or T cells enriched from blood (not recorded which). The clonotype originates from a man in his fifties or sixties who had recovered from COVID-19. V usage is TRBV2 and J usage is TRBJ2-1, with 16 bases matching TRBD2. The CDR3 region has the DNA TGTGCCAGCAGCGCCCTGGGACTAGCGGGGGGGGAGCAGTTCTTC. Translation gives CASSALGLAGGEQFF.